The clone carrying this T cell receptor beta chain has more than one count but fewer than ten. Its antigen is not identified. This record belongs to a study of vaccination and CD4 T cells after COVID-19. Scientists ran DNA taken from cultured CD4+ T cells through the Oncomine TCR Beta short-read assay for sequencing. TCRdb re-called the PCR reads with MiXCR, one entry per CDR3 protein. The data contain about 18,000 distinct CDR3 sequences, approximately 48% of them singletons. This sample's time point: late sampling 161 to 241 days after vaccination in a few convalescent patients. Treatment in this sample: approximately nine-day PBMC culture with coronavirus spike peptide pools or control peptides (ViraFEST assay). The CDR3 is 13 amino acids. The V and J ends lost 1 base and 4 bases respectively, with 8 bases between them. Germline V lookup: CDR1 DFQATT, CDR2 SNEGSKA (reference sequence).

Sequencing used CD4+ T cells from blood, cultured in vitro, obtained about 7 months after SARS-CoV-2 vaccination. This sequence joins TRBV20-1 and TRBJ1-5; weak D call: TRBD1 (5 bases). This clonotype was sampled from a human donor who had recovered from COVID-19. CDR3 sequence: CSARGDLNQPQHF. In nucleotides, the CDR3 is TGCAGTGCTAGAGGGGACCTTAATCAGCCCCAGCATTTT.